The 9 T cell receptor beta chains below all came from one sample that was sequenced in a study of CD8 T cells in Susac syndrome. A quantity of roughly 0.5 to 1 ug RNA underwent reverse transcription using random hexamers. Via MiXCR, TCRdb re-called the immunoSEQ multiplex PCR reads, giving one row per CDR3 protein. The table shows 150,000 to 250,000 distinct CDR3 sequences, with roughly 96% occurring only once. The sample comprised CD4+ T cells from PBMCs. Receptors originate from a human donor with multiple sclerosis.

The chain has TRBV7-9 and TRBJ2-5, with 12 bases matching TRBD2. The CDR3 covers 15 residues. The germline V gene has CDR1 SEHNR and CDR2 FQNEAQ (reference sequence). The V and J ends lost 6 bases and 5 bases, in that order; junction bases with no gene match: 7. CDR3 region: CASSPGTSGLETQYF. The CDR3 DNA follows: TGTGCCAGCAGTCCCGGGACTAGCGGGTTGGAGACCCAGTACTTC. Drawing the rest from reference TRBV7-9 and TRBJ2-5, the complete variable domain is DTGVSQNPRHKITKRGQNVTFRCDPISEHNRLYWYRQTLGQGPEFLTYFQNEAQLEKSRLLSDRFSAERPKGSFSTLEIQRTEQGDSAMYLCASSPGTSGLETQYFGPGTRLLVL.

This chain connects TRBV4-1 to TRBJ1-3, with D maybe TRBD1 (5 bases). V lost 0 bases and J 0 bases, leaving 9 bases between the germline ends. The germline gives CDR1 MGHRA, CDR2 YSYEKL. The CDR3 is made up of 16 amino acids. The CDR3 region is CASSQDGTTSGNTIYF. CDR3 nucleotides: TGCGCCAGCAGCCAAGATGGGACGACCTCTGGAAACACCATATATTTT.

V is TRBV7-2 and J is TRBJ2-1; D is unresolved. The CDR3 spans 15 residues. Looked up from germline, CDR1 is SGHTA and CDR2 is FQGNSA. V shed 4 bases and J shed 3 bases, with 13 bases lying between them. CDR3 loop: CASSSKERVYNEQFF. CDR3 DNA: TGTGCCAGCAGCTCCAAGGAGCGAGTCTACAATGAGCAGTTCTTC.

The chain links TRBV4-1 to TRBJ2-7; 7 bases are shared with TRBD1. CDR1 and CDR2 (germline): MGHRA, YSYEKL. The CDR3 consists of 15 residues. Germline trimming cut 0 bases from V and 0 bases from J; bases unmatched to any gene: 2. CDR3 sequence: CASSQEQGTSYEQYF. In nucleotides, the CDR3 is TGCGCCAGCAGCCAAGAACAGGGGACCTCCTACGAGCAGTACTTC.

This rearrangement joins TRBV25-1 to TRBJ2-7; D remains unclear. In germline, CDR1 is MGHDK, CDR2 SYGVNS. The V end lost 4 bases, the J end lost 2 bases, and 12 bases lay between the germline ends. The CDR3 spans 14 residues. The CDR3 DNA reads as TGTGCCAGCAGTGTCCAAACCAGTACCTACGAGCAGTACTTC. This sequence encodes CASSVQTSTYEQYF.

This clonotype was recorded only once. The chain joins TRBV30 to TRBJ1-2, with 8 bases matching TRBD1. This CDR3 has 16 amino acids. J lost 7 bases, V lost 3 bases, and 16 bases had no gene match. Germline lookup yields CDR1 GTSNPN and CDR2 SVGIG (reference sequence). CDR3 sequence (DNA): TGTGCCTGGAGACAAGCGGGACAGGAGTCTTCGGGTGGCTACACCTTC. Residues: CAWRQAGQESSGGYTF.

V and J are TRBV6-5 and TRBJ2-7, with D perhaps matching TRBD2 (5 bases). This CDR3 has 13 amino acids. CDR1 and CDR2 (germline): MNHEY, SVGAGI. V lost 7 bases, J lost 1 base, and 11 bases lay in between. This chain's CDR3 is CASKRAGSYEQYF. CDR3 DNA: TGTGCCAGCAAGAGGGCCGGATCCTACGAGCAGTACTTC.

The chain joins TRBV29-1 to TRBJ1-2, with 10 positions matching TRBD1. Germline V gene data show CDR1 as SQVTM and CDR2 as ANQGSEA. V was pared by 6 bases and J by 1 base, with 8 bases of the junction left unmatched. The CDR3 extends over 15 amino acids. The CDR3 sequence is CSVNVRDRGNYGYTF. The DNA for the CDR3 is TGCAGCGTAAATGTACGGGACAGGGGTAACTATGGCTACACCTTC.

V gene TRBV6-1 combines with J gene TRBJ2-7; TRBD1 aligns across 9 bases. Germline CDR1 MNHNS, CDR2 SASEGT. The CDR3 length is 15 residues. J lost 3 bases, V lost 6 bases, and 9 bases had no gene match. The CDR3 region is CASRGGGQGVYEQYF. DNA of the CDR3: TGTGCCAGCAGGGGAGGGGGACAGGGCGTCTACGAGCAGTACTTC.